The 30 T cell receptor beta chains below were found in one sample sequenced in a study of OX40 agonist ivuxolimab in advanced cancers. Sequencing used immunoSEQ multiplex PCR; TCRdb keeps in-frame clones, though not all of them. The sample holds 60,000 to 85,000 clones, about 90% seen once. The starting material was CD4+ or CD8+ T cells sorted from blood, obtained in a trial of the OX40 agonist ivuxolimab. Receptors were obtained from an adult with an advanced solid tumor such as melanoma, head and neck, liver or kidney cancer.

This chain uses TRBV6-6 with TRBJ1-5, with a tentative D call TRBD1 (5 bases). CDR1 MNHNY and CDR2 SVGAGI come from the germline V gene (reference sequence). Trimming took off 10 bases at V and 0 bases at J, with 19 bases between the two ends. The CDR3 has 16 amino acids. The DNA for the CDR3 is TGTGCCACCTCTGTAGGGGCAGGGTTTAGCAATCAGCCCCAGCATTTT. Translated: CATSVGAGFSNQPQHF.

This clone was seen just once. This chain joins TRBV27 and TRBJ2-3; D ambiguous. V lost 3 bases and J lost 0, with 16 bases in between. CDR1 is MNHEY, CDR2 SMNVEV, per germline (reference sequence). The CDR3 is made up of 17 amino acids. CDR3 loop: CASSFFPSQTSTDTQYF. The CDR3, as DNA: TGTGCCAGCAGTTTCTTCCCGTCACAGACTAGCACAGATACGCAGTATTTT.

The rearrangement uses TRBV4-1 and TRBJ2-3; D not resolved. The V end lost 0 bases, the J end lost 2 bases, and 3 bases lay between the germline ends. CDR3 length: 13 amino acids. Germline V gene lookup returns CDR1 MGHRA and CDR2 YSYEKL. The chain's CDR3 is CASSQDFTDTQYF. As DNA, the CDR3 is TGCGCCAGCAGCCAAGACTTCACAGATACGCAGTATTTT.

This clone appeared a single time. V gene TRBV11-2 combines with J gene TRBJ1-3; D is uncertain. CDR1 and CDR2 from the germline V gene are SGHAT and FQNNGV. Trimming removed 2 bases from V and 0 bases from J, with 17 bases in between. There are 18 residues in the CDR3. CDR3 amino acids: CASSLPPGPIASGNTIYF. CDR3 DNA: TGTGCCAGCAGCTTACCCCCAGGACCCATAGCCTCTGGAAACACCATATATTTT.

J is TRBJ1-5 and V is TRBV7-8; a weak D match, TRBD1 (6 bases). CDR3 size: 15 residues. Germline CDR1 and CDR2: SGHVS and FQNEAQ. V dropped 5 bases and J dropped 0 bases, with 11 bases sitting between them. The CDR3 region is CASSGRDNSNQPQHF. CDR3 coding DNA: TGTGCCAGCAGCGGCCGGGACAATAGCAATCAGCCCCAGCATTTT.

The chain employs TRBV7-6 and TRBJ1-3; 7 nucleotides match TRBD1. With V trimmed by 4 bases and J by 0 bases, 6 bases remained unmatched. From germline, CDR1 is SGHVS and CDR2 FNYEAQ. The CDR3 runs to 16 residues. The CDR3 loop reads CASSYLQGSSGNTIYF. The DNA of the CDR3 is TGTGCCAGCAGCTACCTACAGGGGAGCTCTGGAAACACCATATATTTT. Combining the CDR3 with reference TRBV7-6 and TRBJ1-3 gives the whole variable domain GAGVSQSPRYKVTKRGQDVALRCDPISGHVSLYWYRQALGQGPEFLTYFNYEAQQDKSGLPNDRFSAERPEGSISTLTIQRTEQRDSAMYRCASSYLQGSSGNTIYFGEGSWLTVV.

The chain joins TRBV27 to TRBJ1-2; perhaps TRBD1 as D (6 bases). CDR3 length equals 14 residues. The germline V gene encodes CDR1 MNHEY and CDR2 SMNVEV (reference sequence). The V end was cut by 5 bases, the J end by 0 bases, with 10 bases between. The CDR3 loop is CASSLDRTNYGYTF. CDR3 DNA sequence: TGTGCCAGCAGTCTCGACAGGACTAACTATGGCTACACCTTC.

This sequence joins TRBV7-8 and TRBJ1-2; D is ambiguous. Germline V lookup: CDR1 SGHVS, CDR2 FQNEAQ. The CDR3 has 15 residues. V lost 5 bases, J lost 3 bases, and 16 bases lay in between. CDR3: CASSPLVGSDYGYTF. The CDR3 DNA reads TGTGCCAGCAGCCCATTGGTGGGCAGCGACTATGGCTACACCTTC.

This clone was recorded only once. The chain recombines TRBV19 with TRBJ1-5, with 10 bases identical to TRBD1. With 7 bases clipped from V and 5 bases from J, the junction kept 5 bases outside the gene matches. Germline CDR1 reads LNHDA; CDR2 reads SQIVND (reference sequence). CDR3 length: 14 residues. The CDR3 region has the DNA TGTGCCAGTAAAAACGGACAGGGGGATCAGCCCCAGCATTTT. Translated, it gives CASKNGQGDQPQHF.

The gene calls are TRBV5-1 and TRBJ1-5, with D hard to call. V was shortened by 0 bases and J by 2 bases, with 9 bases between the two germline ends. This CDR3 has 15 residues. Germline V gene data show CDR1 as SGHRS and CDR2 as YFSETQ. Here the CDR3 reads CASSLVGNGNQPQHF. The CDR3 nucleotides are TGCGCCAGCAGCTTGGTGGGGAATGGCAATCAGCCCCAGCATTTT.

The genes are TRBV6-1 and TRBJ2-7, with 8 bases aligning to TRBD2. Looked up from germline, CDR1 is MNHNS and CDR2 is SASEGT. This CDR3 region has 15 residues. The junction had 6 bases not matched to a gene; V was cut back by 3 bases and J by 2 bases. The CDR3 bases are TGTGCCAGCAGTGACTGGCGGGGGGCCGCCTACGAGCAGTACTTC. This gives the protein CASSDWRGAAYEQYF.

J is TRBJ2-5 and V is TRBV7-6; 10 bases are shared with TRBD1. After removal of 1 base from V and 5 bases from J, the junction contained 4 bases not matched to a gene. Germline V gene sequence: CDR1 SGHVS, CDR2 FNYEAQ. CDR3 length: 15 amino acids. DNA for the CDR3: TGTGCCAGCAGCTTAGAGCGGACAGGGGGGGAGACCCAGTACTTC. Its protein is CASSLERTGGETQYF.

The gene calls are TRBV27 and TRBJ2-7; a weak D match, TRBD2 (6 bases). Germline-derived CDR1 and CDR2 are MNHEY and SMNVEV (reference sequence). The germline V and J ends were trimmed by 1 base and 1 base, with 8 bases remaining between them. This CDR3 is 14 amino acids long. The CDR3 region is CASSLLGGSYEQYF. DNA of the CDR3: TGTGCCAGCAGTTTATTGGGAGGTTCCTACGAGCAGTACTTC.

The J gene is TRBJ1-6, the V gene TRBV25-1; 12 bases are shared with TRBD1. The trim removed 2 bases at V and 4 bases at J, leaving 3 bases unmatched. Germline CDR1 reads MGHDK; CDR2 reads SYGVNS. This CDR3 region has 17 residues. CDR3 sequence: CASSEGTGGAYNSPLHF. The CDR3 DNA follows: TGTGCCAGCAGTGAAGGGACAGGGGGCGCGTATAATTCACCCCTCCACTTT. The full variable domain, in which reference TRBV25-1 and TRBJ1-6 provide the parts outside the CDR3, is EADIYQTPRYLVIGTGKKITLECSQTMGHDKMYWYQQDPGMELHLIHYSYGVNSTEKGDLSSESTVSRIRTEHFPLTLESARPSHTSQYLCASSEGTGGAYNSPLHFGNGTRLTVT.

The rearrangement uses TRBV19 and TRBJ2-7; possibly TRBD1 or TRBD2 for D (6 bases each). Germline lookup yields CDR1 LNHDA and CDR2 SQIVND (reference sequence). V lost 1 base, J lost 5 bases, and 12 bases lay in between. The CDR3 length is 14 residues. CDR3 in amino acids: CASSIVGGSNEQYF. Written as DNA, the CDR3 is TGTGCCAGTAGTATAGTGGGGGGCTCGAACGAGCAGTACTTC.

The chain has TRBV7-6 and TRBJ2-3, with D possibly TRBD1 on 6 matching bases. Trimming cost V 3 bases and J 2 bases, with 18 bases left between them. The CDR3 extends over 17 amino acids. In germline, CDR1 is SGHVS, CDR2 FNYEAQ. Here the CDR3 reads CASSLFEGTRDTDTQYF. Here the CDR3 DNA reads TGTGCCAGCAGCTTGTTTGAGGGGACACGCGACACAGATACGCAGTATTTT. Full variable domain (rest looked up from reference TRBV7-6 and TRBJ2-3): GAGVSQSPRYKVTKRGQDVALRCDPISGHVSLYWYRQALGQGPEFLTYFNYEAQQDKSGLPNDRFSAERPEGSISTLTIQRTEQRDSAMYRCASSLFEGTRDTDTQYFGPGTRLTVL.

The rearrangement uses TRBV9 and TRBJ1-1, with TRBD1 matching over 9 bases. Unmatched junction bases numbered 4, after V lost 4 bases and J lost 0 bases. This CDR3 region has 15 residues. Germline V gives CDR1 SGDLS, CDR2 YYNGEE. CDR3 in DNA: TGTGCCAGCAGCCCAGGACAGGGGATGAACACTGAAGCTTTCTTT. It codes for CASSPGQGMNTEAFF. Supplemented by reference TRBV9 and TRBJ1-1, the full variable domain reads DSGVTQTPKHLITATGQRVTLRCSPRSGDLSVYWYQQSLDQGLQFLIQYYNGEERAKGNILERFSAQQFPDLHSELNLSSLELGDSALYFCASSPGQGMNTEAFFGQGTRLTVV.

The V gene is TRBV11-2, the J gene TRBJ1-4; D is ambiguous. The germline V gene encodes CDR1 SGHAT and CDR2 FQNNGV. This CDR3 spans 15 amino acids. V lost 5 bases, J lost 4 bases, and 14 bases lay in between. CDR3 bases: TGTGCCAGCAGCCCCTTCGGGTCTGTTAATGAAAAACTGTTTTTT. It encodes CASSPFGSVNEKLFF.

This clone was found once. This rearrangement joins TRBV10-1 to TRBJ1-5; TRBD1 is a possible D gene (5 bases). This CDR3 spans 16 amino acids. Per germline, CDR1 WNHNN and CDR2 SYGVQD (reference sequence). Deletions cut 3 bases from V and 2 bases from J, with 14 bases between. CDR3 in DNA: TGCGCCAGCAGTGAAACCCCAGGGTTAGGCAATCAGCCCCAGCATTTT. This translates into CASSETPGLGNQPQHF.

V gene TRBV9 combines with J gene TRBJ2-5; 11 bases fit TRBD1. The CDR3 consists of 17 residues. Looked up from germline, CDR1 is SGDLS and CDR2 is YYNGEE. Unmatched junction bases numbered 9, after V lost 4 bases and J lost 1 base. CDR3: CASSLRSDRGLQETQYF. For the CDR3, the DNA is TGTGCCAGCAGCCTACGTTCGGACAGGGGGCTCCAAGAGACCCAGTACTTC.

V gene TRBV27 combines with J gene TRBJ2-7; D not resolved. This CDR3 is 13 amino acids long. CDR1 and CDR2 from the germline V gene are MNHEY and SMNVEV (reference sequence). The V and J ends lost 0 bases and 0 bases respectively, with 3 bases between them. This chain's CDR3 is CASSLSTSYEQYF. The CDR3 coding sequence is TGTGCCAGCAGTTTATCGACCTCCTACGAGCAGTACTTC.

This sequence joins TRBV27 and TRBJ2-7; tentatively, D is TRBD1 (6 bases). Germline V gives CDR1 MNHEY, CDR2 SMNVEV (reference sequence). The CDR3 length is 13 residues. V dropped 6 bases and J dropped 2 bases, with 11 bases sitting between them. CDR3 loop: CASSTGQTYEQYF. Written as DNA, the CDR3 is TGTGCCAGCAGCACCGGACAGACCTACGAGCAGTACTTC.

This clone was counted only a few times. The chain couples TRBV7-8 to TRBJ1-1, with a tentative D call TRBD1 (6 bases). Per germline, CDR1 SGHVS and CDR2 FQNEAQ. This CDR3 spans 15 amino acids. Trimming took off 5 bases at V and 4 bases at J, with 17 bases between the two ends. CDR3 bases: TGTGCCAGCAGCCCGCATGGCGGGGGCCGCACTGAAGCTTTCTTT. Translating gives CASSPHGGGRTEAFF. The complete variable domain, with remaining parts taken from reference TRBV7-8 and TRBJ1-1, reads GAGVSQSPRYKVAKRGQDVALRCDPISGHVSLFWYQQALGQGPEFLTYFQNEAQLDKSGLPSDRFFAERPEGSVSTLKIQRTQQEDSAVYLCASSPHGGGRTEAFFGQGTRLTVV.

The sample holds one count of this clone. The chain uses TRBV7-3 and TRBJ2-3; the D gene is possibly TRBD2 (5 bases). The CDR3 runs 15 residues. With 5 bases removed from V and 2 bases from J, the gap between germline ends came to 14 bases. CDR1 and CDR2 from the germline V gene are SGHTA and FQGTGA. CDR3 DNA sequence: TGTGCCAGCAGCGCCGGGGTGCGGCTCACAGATACGCAGTATTTT. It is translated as CASSAGVRLTDTQYF.

The CDR3 DNA sequence: TGTGCCAGTAGTATAGGCGTCTCTGGAAACACCATATATTTT. It translates to CASSIGVSGNTIYF. The chain couples TRBV19 to TRBJ1-3, with D uncertain. The V end was cut by 1 base, the J end by 0 bases, with 4 bases between. From germline, CDR1 is LNHDA and CDR2 SQIVND (reference sequence). The CDR3 is 14 amino acids.

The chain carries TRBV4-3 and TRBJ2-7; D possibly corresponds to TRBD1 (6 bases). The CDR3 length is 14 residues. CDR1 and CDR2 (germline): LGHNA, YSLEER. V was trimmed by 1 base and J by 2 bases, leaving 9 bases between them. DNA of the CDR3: TGCGCCAGCAGCCAAGTACAGGGACCCTACGAGCAGTACTTC. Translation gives CASSQVQGPYEQYF.

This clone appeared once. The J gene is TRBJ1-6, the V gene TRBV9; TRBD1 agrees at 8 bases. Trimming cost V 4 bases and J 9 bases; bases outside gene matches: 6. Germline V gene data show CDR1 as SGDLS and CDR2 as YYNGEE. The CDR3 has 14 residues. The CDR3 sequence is CASSSGQGGSPLHF. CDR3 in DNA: TGTGCCAGCAGCTCCGGACAGGGAGGTTCACCCCTCCACTTT.

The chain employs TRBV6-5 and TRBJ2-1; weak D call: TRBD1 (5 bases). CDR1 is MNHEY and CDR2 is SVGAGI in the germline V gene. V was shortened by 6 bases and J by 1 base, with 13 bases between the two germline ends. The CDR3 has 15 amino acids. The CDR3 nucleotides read TGTGCCAGCAGACCCCAGGGCTTTTCCTACAATGAGCAGTTCTTC. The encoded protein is CASRPQGFSYNEQFF.

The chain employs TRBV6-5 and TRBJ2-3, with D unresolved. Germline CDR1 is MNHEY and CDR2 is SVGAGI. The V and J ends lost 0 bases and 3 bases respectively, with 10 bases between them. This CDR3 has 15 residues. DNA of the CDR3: TGTGCCAGCAGTTACTCGACGTTGGGAACAGATACGCAGTATTTT. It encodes CASSYSTLGTDTQYF.

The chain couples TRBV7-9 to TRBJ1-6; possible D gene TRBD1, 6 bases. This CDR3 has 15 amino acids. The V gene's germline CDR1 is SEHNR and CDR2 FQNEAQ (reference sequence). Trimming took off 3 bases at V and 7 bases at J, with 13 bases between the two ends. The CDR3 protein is CASSLEGEPNSPLHF. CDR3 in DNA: TGTGCCAGCAGCTTGGAGGGGGAACCGAATTCACCCCTCCACTTT.